The 19 T cell receptor beta chains in this list originate from one sample, sequenced in a study of blood T cell repertoires in COVID-19. Here immunoSEQ multiplex PCR was the method, and the copy in TCRdb shows in-frame clones only, minus some. The sample yields roughly 120,000 clones, about two thirds seen once. The sample taken for sequencing was peripheral blood. The receptors were sampled from a human donor with acute or convalescent COVID-19. The donor label of this sample is uncertain.

The chain employs TRBV12-3 or TRBV12-4 and TRBJ1-3; tentatively, D is TRBD1 (6 bases). V was cut by 6 bases and J by 4 bases, with 10 bases left in between. This CDR3 spans 13 amino acids. The CDR3 nucleotides are TGTGCCAGCAGACTAGGACAGGGAAACACCATATATTTT. Its translation is CASRLGQGNTIYF.

This chain joins TRBV18 and TRBJ2-5, with TRBD2 matching 7 bases. Germline assignment: CDR1 KGHSH and CDR2 LQKENI. V trimming: 3 bases; J trimming: 5 bases; junction bases outside the gene matches: 12. CDR3 size: 16 residues. Here the CDR3 reads CASSPLPSTSRETQYF. DNA for the CDR3: TGTGCCAGCTCACCCTTACCTTCGACTAGCCGCGAGACCCAGTACTTC.

The V gene is TRBV19, the J gene TRBJ2-1; 9 nucleotides agree with TRBD1. The CDR3 runs 15 residues. Germline CDR1 is LNHDA and CDR2 is SQIVND (reference sequence). Unmatched junction bases numbered 9, after V lost 7 bases and J lost 5 bases. The CDR3 loop is CASTTDRGLNNEQFF. CDR3 bases: TGTGCCAGTACTACGGACAGGGGATTAAACAATGAGCAGTTCTTC.

This chain joins TRBV6-4 and TRBJ2-2; D unclear. The germline V gene encodes CDR1 MRHNA and CDR2 SNTAGT. V lost 2 bases and J lost 4, with 11 bases in between. CDR3 length: 15 residues. DNA of the CDR3: TGTGCCAGCAGTGACGAGGCAGCAGCCACCGGGGAGCTGTTTTTT. It encodes CASSDEAAATGELFF.

The chain recombines TRBV6-1 with TRBJ2-3; TRBD2 agrees at 9 bases. The trim removed 3 bases at V and 5 bases at J, leaving 9 bases unmatched. The CDR3 has 16 residues. CDR1 and CDR2 from the germline V gene are MNHNS and SASEGT. CDR3: CASSDPASAGGDTQYF. Here the CDR3 DNA reads TGTGCCAGCAGTGACCCCGCCTCAGCGGGGGGAGATACGCAGTATTTT.

The V call is TRBV7-2, the J call TRBJ2-7; 10 nucleotides line up with TRBD2. The germline V gene encodes CDR1 SGHTA and CDR2 FQGNSA. The CDR3 extends over 15 amino acids. V shed 5 bases and J 4 bases; nucleotides not matched to a gene: 8. CDR3 in amino acids: CASSPRGLASYEQYF. CDR3 coding DNA: TGTGCCAGCAGCCCTAGGGGACTAGCGAGTTACGAGCAGTACTTC. Combining the CDR3 with reference TRBV7-2 and TRBJ2-7 gives the whole variable domain GAGVSQSPSNKVTEKGKDVELRCDPISGHTALYWYRQSLGQGLEFLIYFQGNSAPDKSGLPSDRFSAERTGGSVSTLTIQRTQQEDSAVYLCASSPRGLASYEQYFGPGTRLTVT.

The rearrangement joins TRBV7-3 to TRBJ1-5; D gene unclear. Germline V gene sequence: CDR1 SGHTA, CDR2 FQGTGA. CDR3 length: 13 residues. The V and J ends lost 9 bases and 4 bases respectively, with 13 bases between them. The CDR3 DNA is TGTGCCAGTTCCCGAGGGCAAAATCAGCCCCAGCATTTT. It yields the protein CASSRGQNQPQHF.

The chain combines TRBV4-2 with TRBJ2-7, with 11 bases that match TRBD1. After removal of 0 bases from V and 3 bases from J, the junction contained 1 base not matched to a gene. Germline values: CDR1 LGHNA, CDR2 YNFKEQ. The CDR3 loop spans 15 amino acids. CDR3 in amino acids: CASSQEGTGGYEQYF. The CDR3 DNA follows: TGTGCCAGCAGCCAAGAAGGGACAGGGGGCTACGAGCAGTACTTC.

The chain uses TRBV5-1 and TRBJ2-3; 13 bases align to TRBD2. V shed 3 bases and J 0 bases; nucleotides not matched to a gene: 7. This CDR3 region has 18 residues. Per germline, CDR1 SGHRS and CDR2 YFSETQ. CDR3 DNA sequence: TGCGCCAGCAGCTCGGGACTAGCGGGGACAAAAAGCACAGATACGCAGTATTTT. It translates to CASSSGLAGTKSTDTQYF.

The chain employs TRBV7-9 and TRBJ1-4, with TRBD1 matching 11 bases. The germline V gene encodes CDR1 SEHNR and CDR2 FQNEAQ (reference sequence). V was clipped by 4 bases and J by 7 bases; unmatched bases: 8. This CDR3 has 16 residues. CDR3: CASSSLRDRGFEKLFF. CDR3 nucleotide sequence: TGTGCCAGCAGCTCGCTCCGGGACAGGGGGTTTGAAAAACTGTTTTTT.

The chain uses TRBV18 and TRBJ1-1; 12 nucleotides line up with TRBD1. Germline CDR1 reads KGHSH; CDR2 reads LQKENI. CDR3 length: 16 amino acids. With V trimmed by 2 bases and J by 5 bases, 6 bases remained unmatched. CDR3 residues: CASSPAGQGAGTEAFF. The CDR3 DNA follows: TGTGCCAGCTCACCAGCGGGACAGGGGGCTGGAACTGAAGCTTTCTTT.

This clone has ten or more counts. For the CDR3, the DNA is TGTGCCAGCAGCTTTACACAGGGCGGGGGTGAAAAACTGTTTTTT. Translated: CASSFTQGGGEKLFF. The V call is TRBV7-9, the J call TRBJ1-4; maybe TRBD1 (6 bases). Trimming removed 3 bases at V and 7 bases at J, with 15 bases between. The CDR3 totals 15 residues. Germline V gives CDR1 SEHNR, CDR2 FQNEAQ (reference sequence).

The chain couples TRBV3-1 (or the pseudogene TRBV3-2) to TRBJ1-6; no firm D call. Between the trimmed V and J ends, which lost 3 bases and 8 bases, there was a span of 11 bases. The germline V gene has CDR1 LGHDT and CDR2 YNNKEL (reference sequence). CDR3 length equals 14 residues. CDR3 in DNA: TGTGCCAGCAGCCACTCGGGGAGGGATTCACCCCTCCACTTT. Residues: CASSHSGRDSPLHF.

J is TRBJ2-5 and V is TRBV28; unclear D gene. The CDR3 loop spans 12 amino acids. Germline CDR1 reads MDHEN; CDR2 reads SYDVKM. Trimming cost V 6 bases and J 0 bases, with 5 bases left between them. CDR3 loop: CASRLNQETQYF. The DNA of the CDR3 is TGTGCCAGCAGGCTAAACCAAGAGACCCAGTACTTC.

This clone appeared a single time. The limits of the CDR3 on the DNA are not certain, so only TCRdb's listed CDR3 is given. CDR3 sequence reads: CASSFGPGDTQYF. The V gene is TRBV4-2, the J gene TRBJ2-3; the table gives TRBD2 as D, unverified against the DNA. Germline loops: CDR1 LGHNA, CDR2 YNFKEQ. The CDR3 is made up of 13 amino acids, end residues included.

This chain uses TRBV5-1 with TRBJ2-3, with D possibly being TRBD2 (6 bases). The germline V gene encodes CDR1 SGHRS and CDR2 YFSETQ. V dropped 3 bases and J dropped 6 bases, with 17 bases sitting between them. The CDR3 has 15 amino acids. CDR3 residues: CASSYGTALSDTQYF. Here the CDR3 DNA reads TGCGCCAGCAGCTACGGGACTGCCCTTAGTGATACGCAGTATTTT. The whole variable domain, remainder taken from reference TRBV5-1 and TRBJ2-3, is KAGVTQTPRYLIKTRGQQVTLSCSPISGHRSVSWYQQTPGQGLQFLFEYFSETQRNKGNFPGRFSGRQFSNSRSEMNVSTLELGDSALYLCASSYGTALSDTQYFGPGTRLTVL.

V gene TRBV30 combines with J gene TRBJ2-1; D not resolved. Deletions cut 2 bases from V and 8 bases from J, with 7 bases between. CDR3 length equals 11 residues. The germline V gene has CDR1 GTSNPN and CDR2 SVGIG (reference sequence). This CDR3 is CAWSIRHEQFF. CDR3 in DNA: TGTGCCTGGAGTATCAGGCATGAGCAGTTCTTC.

The chain couples TRBV6-5 to TRBJ1-6, with D perhaps TRBD1 (5 bases). The CDR3 totals 12 residues. Germline V gives CDR1 MNHEY, CDR2 SVGAGI. V lost 6 bases and J 7 bases, leaving 7 bases between the germline ends. Here the CDR3 reads CASSAGNSPLHF. The CDR3 DNA reads as TGTGCCAGCAGCGCAGGGAATTCACCCCTCCACTTT.

A few counts support this clone. The chain combines TRBV20-1 with TRBJ2-7; the D is unclear. The CDR3 covers 11 residues. Trimming took off 3 bases at V and 3 bases at J, with 6 bases between the two ends. Germline-derived CDR1 and CDR2 are DFQATT and SNEGSKA (reference sequence). The CDR3 DNA reads as TGCAGTGCTAGGGGCCGCTACGAGCAGTACTTC. Translation: CSARGRYEQYF.